This T cell receptor (beta chain) was observed in a study of neurological immune-mediated disorders. This clonotype was counted many times. TCRdb itself ran the 5' RACE reads through MiXCR, one entry per CDR3 protein. The sample contains about 66,000 distinct CDR3 sequences, roughly 4.5% of which appear only once. CDR1 is KGHDR, CDR2 SFDVKD, per germline. The trim removed 5 bases at V and 4 bases at J, leaving 14 bases unmatched. This CDR3 region has 18 residues. Sequencing was performed on PBMCs. The chain recombines TRBV24-1 with TRBJ2-1, with 9 bases aligning to TRBD2. This clonotype was obtained from a man under 40 with multiple sclerosis. The CDR3 sequence: CATSAGVGAGGRYNEQFF. The CDR3 bases are TGTGCCACCAGTGCGGGGGTAGGAGCGGGGGGTAGATACAATGAGCAGTTCTTC.